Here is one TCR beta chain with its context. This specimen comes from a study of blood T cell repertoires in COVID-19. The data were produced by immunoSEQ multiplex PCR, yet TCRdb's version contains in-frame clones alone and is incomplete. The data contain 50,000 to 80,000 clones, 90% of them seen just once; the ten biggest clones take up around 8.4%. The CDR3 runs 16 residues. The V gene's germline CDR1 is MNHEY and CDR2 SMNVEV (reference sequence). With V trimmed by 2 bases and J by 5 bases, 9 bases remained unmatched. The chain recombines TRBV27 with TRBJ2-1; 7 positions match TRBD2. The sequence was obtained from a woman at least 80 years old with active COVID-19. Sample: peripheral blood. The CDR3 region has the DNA TGTGCCAGCAGTTTAATCGGGAGGAATGGCAACAATGAGCAGTTCTTC. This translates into CASSLIGRNGNNEQFF.